The 16 T cell receptor beta chains given below trace back to one sample, sequenced in a study of human T cells and chemical hapten exposure. Individual cDNA molecules each carried unique molecular identifiers attached by the library. TCRdb re-derived calls from the reads in MiXCR, one entry per CDR3 protein. The profile shows around 120,000 distinct CDR3 sequences, about 7.7% of them singletons. Extraction of total RNA was performed on unfractionated whole blood. Specimen: whole blood. The receptors stem from a human donor in good health. Some clones in this sample may be carry-over from other donors' samples.

The chain recombines TRBV20-1 with TRBJ2-2, with 10 nucleotides matching TRBD2. J was trimmed by 2 bases and V by 2 bases; bases with no gene match: 5. The CDR3 sequence is 16 residues long. CDR1 is DFQATT and CDR2 is SNEGSKA in the germline V gene (reference sequence). CDR3 region: CSARPSGRGNTGELFF. The CDR3, as DNA: TGCAGTGCTAGACCTAGCGGGAGAGGAAACACCGGGGAGCTGTTTTTT.

The V and J genes are TRBV5-1 and TRBJ2-7, with TRBD2 matching 8 bases. V lost 4 bases, J lost 0 bases, and 12 bases stayed unmatched. Germline-derived CDR1 and CDR2 are SGHRS and YFSETQ. The CDR3 contains 17 residues. CDR3 sequence (DNA): TGCGCCAGCAGCGCCTACCCCGGGACTAGTAACTCCTACGAGCAGTACTTC. It codes for CASSAYPGTSNSYEQYF. The full variable domain, in which reference TRBV5-1 and TRBJ2-7 provide the parts outside the CDR3, is KAGVTQTPRYLIKTRGQQVTLSCSPISGHRSVSWYQQTPGQGLQFLFEYFSETQRNKGNFPGRFSGRQFSNSRSEMNVSTLELGDSALYLCASSAYPGTSNSYEQYFGPGTRLTVT.

The chain joins TRBV12-3 or TRBV12-4 to TRBJ2-1; D not certain. V lost 3 bases to trimming and J lost 4 bases, with 4 bases between them. CDR3 length equals 12 residues. CDR3 in DNA: TGTGCCAGCAGTTTCCGATACAATGAGCAGTTCTTC. Translating it yields CASSFRYNEQFF.

This chain links TRBV6-6 with TRBJ2-5; no clear D gene. The CDR3 loop spans 12 amino acids. Germline V gene data show CDR1 as MNHNY and CDR2 as SVGAGI (reference sequence). Between the trimmed V and J ends, which lost 4 bases and 5 bases, there was a span of 8 bases. Here the CDR3 reads CASSSIGETQYF. The CDR3 DNA reads TGTGCCAGCAGTTCCATCGGTGAGACCCAGTACTTC.

This clonotype was recorded many times. The chain couples TRBV3-1 to TRBJ1-3; a weak D match, TRBD1 (6 bases). CDR3 length equals 16 residues. The germline V gene encodes CDR1 LGHDT and CDR2 YNNKEL (reference sequence). Deletions cut 4 bases from V and 9 bases from J, with 22 bases between. The CDR3 loop is CASSLYRAGYTGTIYF. CDR3 nucleotide sequence: TGTGCCAGCAGCCTATACAGGGCCGGATACACGGGCACCATATATTTT.

This clonotype has at least ten counts. V gene TRBV20-1 combines with J gene TRBJ2-1; 12 bases fit TRBD2. The CDR3 is 14 amino acids. Trimming cost V 1 base and J 8 bases; bases outside gene matches: 3. Germline V lookup: CDR1 DFQATT, CDR2 SNEGSKA (reference sequence). CDR3: CSARGTSGTHEQFF. DNA of the CDR3: TGCAGTGCTAGAGGGACTAGCGGGACCCATGAGCAGTTCTTC.

This clonotype occurred many times. The gene calls are TRBV6-6 and TRBJ1-5, with 8 bases lining up with TRBD1. The CDR3 loop spans 15 amino acids. Germline-derived CDR1 and CDR2 are MNHNY and SVGAGI (reference sequence). J lost 4 bases, V lost 6 bases, and 8 bases had no gene match. CDR3: CASSSDRVPNQPQHF. The CDR3 DNA is TGTGCCAGCAGCTCGGACAGGGTCCCTAATCAGCCCCAGCATTTT.

The rearrangement uses TRBV5-1 and TRBJ2-4, with TRBD1 matching over 7 bases. Germline CDR1 and CDR2: SGHRS and YFSETQ. The CDR3 runs to 15 residues. V lost 4 bases and J lost 3; bases outside the gene matches: 7. The chain's CDR3 is CASSPPWDSKNIQYF. In nucleotides, the CDR3 is TGCGCCAGCAGCCCTCCCTGGGACAGCAAAAACATTCAGTACTTC.

This clonotype came up many times. This rearrangement joins TRBV20-1 to TRBJ2-1; D remains ambiguous. The CDR3 spans 13 residues. The germline V and J ends were trimmed by 1 base and 5 bases, with 9 bases remaining between them. Germline CDR1 and CDR2: DFQATT and SNEGSKA (reference sequence). The DNA of the CDR3 is TGCAGTGCTAGAGGAAAACAGAACAATGAGCAGTTCTTC. It yields the protein CSARGKQNNEQFF.

This clonotype has just a few counts. The rearrangement joins TRBV27 to TRBJ2-7; D might be TRBD1 (5 bases). The CDR3 has 11 residues. V was pared by 7 bases and J by 2 bases, with 6 bases between. Germline V gene sequence: CDR1 MNHEY, CDR2 SMNVEV (reference sequence). The CDR3 nucleotides read TGTGCCAGCATGGGGCCCTACGAGCAGTACTTC. Translation: CASMGPYEQYF.

Details on this clonotype: The junction and the germline gene differ at one end; a read error may be behind it. The chain has TRBV25-1 and TRBJ2-3; a weak D match, TRBD1 (8 bases). Germline V gene sequence: CDR1 MGHDK, CDR2 SYGVNS. The CDR3 has 14 amino acids. The CDR3 bases are TGTGCCAGCAGTGCGACAGGGGCGGGAGATACGCGGTATTTT. It yields the protein CASSATGAGDTRYF.

This chain links TRBV14 with TRBJ1-6; possible D gene TRBD1, 5 bases. The CDR3 totals 14 residues. Germline V gives CDR1 SGHDN, CDR2 FVKESK. V was pared by 4 bases and J by 5 bases, with 9 bases between. The CDR3 DNA sequence: TGTGCCAGCAGCCCGAGACAGAATAATTCACCCCTCCACTTT. This translates into CASSPRQNNSPLHF. The whole variable domain, filled in from reference TRBV14 and TRBJ1-6, reads EAGVTQFPSHSVIEKGQTVTLRCDPISGHDNLYWYRRVMGKEIKFLLHFVKESKQDESGMPNNRFLAERTGGTYSTLKVQPAELEDSGVYFCASSPRQNNSPLHFGNGTRLTVT.

In this sample, this clonotype turned up many times. The rearrangement uses TRBV5-1 and TRBJ1-5, with 7 bases that match TRBD1. The CDR3 extends over 15 amino acids. The V segment lost 4 bases and the J segment 5 bases; nucleotides outside the gene matches: 9. CDR1 is SGHRS, CDR2 YFSETQ, per germline. Written as DNA, the CDR3 is TGCGCCAGCAGCCCCGTGACAGGGAGCCATCAGCCCCAGCATTTT. Translation: CASSPVTGSHQPQHF.

This clonotype was seen more than once but under ten times. The chain combines TRBV4-1 with TRBJ1-3; weak D call: TRBD1 (5 bases). The CDR3 length is 15 residues. In germline, CDR1 is MGHRA, CDR2 YSYEKL. Trimming removed 0 bases from V and 2 bases from J, with 8 bases in between. The CDR3: CASSQDPGAGNTIYF. In nucleotides, the CDR3 is TGCGCCAGCAGCCAAGATCCGGGGGCTGGAAACACCATATATTTT.

The gene calls are TRBV20-1 and TRBJ2-1; 9 bases align to TRBD2. Germline CDR1 reads DFQATT; CDR2 reads SNEGSKA (reference sequence). The CDR3 consists of 15 residues. After removal of 0 bases from V and 10 bases from J, the junction contained 10 bases not matched to a gene. The CDR3 sequence: CSARDRQAGGREQFF. DNA of the CDR3: TGCAGTGCTAGAGATCGGCAGGCGGGAGGGAGGGAGCAGTTCTTC.

This clonotype was observed a few times. V gene TRBV29-1 combines with J gene TRBJ1-2, with D maybe TRBD1 (5 bases). Germline V gene lookup returns CDR1 SQVTM and CDR2 ANQGSEA. The CDR3 contains 13 residues. V lost 0 bases to trimming and J lost 3 bases, with 8 bases between them. The CDR3 protein is CSVEEGEDYGYTF. DNA of the CDR3: TGCAGCGTTGAAGAGGGGGAGGACTATGGCTACACCTTC.